Listed below are T cell receptor beta chains from one sample, sequenced in a study of cytomegalovirus exposure and HLA in healthy donors. Measured with immunoSEQ multiplex PCR; TCRdb has only the in-frame clones, and not every one. This sample has about 180,000 clones, with 65% to 85% found just once. Sequenced: PBMCs. The receptors here all came from a man aged 55 to 70 in good health and CMV-seronegative. CDR3s include the opening cysteine and the closing phenylalanine or tryptophan. A D gene is named only where the DNA matches it firmly. The size field is filled for only some rows; it gives once, few, many or a size class.

clone_size,d_call,v_call,j_call,cdr3_nt,cdr3_aa
.,.,TRBV5-6,TRBJ1-6,TGTGCCAGCAGCTTGCAAGAGGAAACCTATAATTCACCCCTCCACTTT,CASSLQEETYNSPLHF
.,TRBD1,TRBV10-1,TRBJ1-2,TGCGCCAGCAGTGAGTTCACAGGGGATGGCTATGGCTACACCTTC,CASSEFTGDGYGYTF
few,.,TRBV19,TRBJ2-1,TGTGCCAGTAGAGGGGGCTCCTACAATGAGCAGTTCTTC,CASRGGSYNEQFF
.,TRBD2,TRBV28,TRBJ2-7,TGTGCCAGCAGTCCCACTAGCGGGAGGATGTACGAGCAGTACTTC,CASSPTSGRMYEQYF
.,TRBD2,TRBV5-1,TRBJ2-7,TGCGCCAGCAGGACAGGGACTAGCGGCGCCTACGAGCAGTACTTC,CASRTGTSGAYEQYF
.,TRBD2,TRBV7-6,TRBJ2-3,TGTGCCAGCAGCCAGACTAGCGGGGGACCAGATACGCAGTATTTT,CASSQTSGGPDTQYF
.,.,TRBV7-3,TRBJ1-1,TGTGCCAGCAGCATGGGGACATGGAACACTGAAGCTTTCTTT,CASSMGTWNTEAFF
.,.,TRBV30,TRBJ2-7,TGTGCCTGCCGACACGCCTCAGGGGGGGAGCAGTACTTC,CACRHASGGEQYF
.,.,TRBV6-6,TRBJ2-7,TGTGCCAGCAGTTACGTCAGGGCCTACGAGCAGTACTTC,CASSYVRAYEQYF
.,.,TRBV7-2,TRBJ1-4,TGTGCCAGCAGCCCGGAGGGACGGTATAATGAAAAACTGTTTTTT,CASSPEGRYNEKLFF
.,.,TRBV15,TRBJ2-2,TGTGCCACCAGCACCCGGACCGGGGAGCTGTTTTTT,CATSTRTGELFF
.,.,TRBV19,TRBJ2-3,TGTGCCAGTAGTATCGTATGGGGAGGCACAGATACGCAGTATTTT,CASSIVWGGTDTQYF
.,TRBD1,TRBV7-8,TRBJ1-5,TGTGCCAGCAGCCAGGACAGGGCGCTAGGGCCCCAGCATTTT,CASSQDRALGPQHF
.,.,TRBV27,TRBJ2-7,TGTGCCAGCAGTTTGCGACAGGTGAACGAGCAGTACTTC,CASSLRQVNEQYF
.,TRBD2,TRBV2,TRBJ2-2,TGTGCCAGCAGTGAAGTGGGGGGGAGCACCGGGGAGCTGTTTTTT,CASSEVGGSTGELFF
.,.,TRBV6-6,TRBJ1-2,TGTGCCAGCAGCCCGGTCCCAAGTTCCTATGGCTACACCTTC,CASSPVPSSYGYTF
.,TRBD1,TRBV29-1,TRBJ1-2,TGCAGCGCAGGGACAGCAAACTATGGCTACACCTTC,CSAGTANYGYTF
few,.,TRBV19,TRBJ1-5,TGTGCCAGTAGTAGATCGGGGGTGGGGAACCAGCCCCAGCATTTT,CASSRSGVGNQPQHF
.,.,TRBV7-8,TRBJ1-6,TGTGCCAGCAGCTTAGGGGCTGCCACTTCACCCCTCCACTTT,CASSLGAATSPLHF
few,.,TRBV7-9,TRBJ2-7,TGTTCCAGCAGCTCGGGACTCCGCGACGAGCAGTACTTC,CSSSSGLRDEQYF
.,TRBD2,TRBV6-4,TRBJ2-1,TGTGCCAGCAGCGAAGAGCTAGCGGGGTTACAGTTCTTC,CASSEELAGLQFF
.,TRBD2,TRBV7-2,TRBJ2-7,TGTGCCAGCAGCCCGGCCGGGAGGGCGTACGAGCAGTACTTC,CASSPAGRAYEQYF
.,.,TRBV7-9,TRBJ2-5,TGTGCCAGCAGCTTCAACAGGGCCCAAGAGACCCAGTACTTC,CASSFNRAQETQYF
.,.,TRBV5-1,TRBJ1-6,TGCGCCAGCAGCTTGGAGGGACTCGGTTCACCCCTCCACTTT,CASSLEGLGSPLHF
.,TRBD1,TRBV6-5,TRBJ1-2,TGTGCCAGCAGGAGGTTCGGACAGGGAAACTATGGCTACACCTTC,CASRRFGQGNYGYTF
.,.,TRBV19,TRBJ2-7,TGTGCCAGTACTGAAGGGGAAGGTGCTTACGAGCAGTACTTC,CASTEGEGAYEQYF
.,.,TRBV5-6,TRBJ2-7,TGTGCCAGCAGCTTTGAAGAGTCCTACGAGCAGTACTTC,CASSFEESYEQYF
.,.,TRBV4-1,TRBJ1-2,TGCGCCAGCAGCCAAGATCAGGCCCGTTCCCGGGGCTACACCTTC,CASSQDQARSRGYTF
few,TRBD1,TRBV13,TRBJ2-7,TGTGCCAGCAGCCCACCCGATCGACAGGGCGCCGAGCAGTACTTC,CASSPPDRQGAEQYF
.,TRBD1,TRBV7-9,TRBJ1-2,TGTGCCAGCAGCTTCGGACAGGGTGACTATGGCTACACCTTC,CASSFGQGDYGYTF
.,.,TRBV19,TRBJ1-1,TGTGCCAGTAGTATAGATGTGGGGAGCACTGAAGCTTTCTTT,CASSIDVGSTEAFF
.,.,TRBV6-5,TRBJ1-1,TGTGCCAGCAGTCCAAGGGGGAACACTGAAGCTTTCTTT,CASSPRGNTEAFF